Listed below are T cell receptor beta chains from one sample, sequenced in a study of post-analysis software for immune sequencing data. Each CDR3 protein is one row after TCRdb ran MiXCR on the PCR reads. The sample consists of over 700,000 distinct CDR3 sequences, just under 30% of them appearing once. The specimen sequenced was blood. The receptors stem from a girl aged 5-17 years with multiple sclerosis. Both conserved end residues are part of each CDR3. The D gene is left open where the match is weak. A row's size may be missing; if present it is once, few, many or a size class.

CDR3aa,CDR3nt,d_gene,abundance,v_gene,j_gene
CASRLLPSARSYNEQFF,TGTGCCAGCAGGCTCTTGCCGAGCGCCCGCTCCTACAATGAGCAGTTCTTC,-,-,TRBV11-3,TRBJ2-1
CASSLATSGEQYF,TGTGCCAGCAGCTTAGCGACTAGCGGGGAGCAGTACTTC,TRBD2,few,TRBV7-2,TRBJ2-7
CSPTLVLVGATYNEQFF,TGCAGTCCGACTCTTGTCCTCGTCGGGGCTACCTACAATGAGCAGTTCTTC,-,few,TRBV20-1,TRBJ2-1
CASSDSSSGANVLTF,TGTGCCAGCAGTGACTCGAGCTCTGGGGCCAACGTCCTGACTTTC,-,many,TRBV6-2/TRBV6-3,TRBJ2-6
CASSPRLTSYEQYF,TGTGCCAGCAGTCCCCGACTCACCTCCTACGAGCAGTACTTC,-,-,TRBV12-3/TRBV12-4,TRBJ2-7
CANSYLGQGNGWHTF,TGTGCCAACAGTTACCTGGGCCAGGGAAATGGATGGCACACCTTC,-,-,TRBV6-2/TRBV6-3,TRBJ1-2
CASSHGQYEQYF,TGTGCCAGCAGCCACGGCCAATACGAGCAGTACTTC,-,-,TRBV7-9,TRBJ2-7
CASSVAGTANYGYTF,TGTGCCAGCAGCGTAGCCGGGACAGCTAACTATGGCTACACCTTC,TRBD1,few,TRBV9,TRBJ1-2
CRITGLARETQYF,TGCAGGATTACAGGGCTAGCGAGAGAGACCCAGTACTTC,-,few,TRBV20-1,TRBJ2-5
CSAAGTTSPYEQYF,TGCAGTGCTGCCGGGACAACATCCCCCTACGAGCAGTACTTC,-,-,TRBV20-1,TRBJ2-7
CASSAGTGIADTQYF,TGTGCCAGCAGTGCGGGGACAGGGATTGCGGATACGCAGTATTTT,TRBD1,few,TRBV6-5,TRBJ2-3
CATRGGGVSEAFF,TGTGCCACCCGGGGCGGCGGAGTCTCTGAAGCTTTCTTT,-,-,TRBV15,TRBJ1-1
CASSPTQAGQETQYF,TGCGCCAGCAGCCCCACCCAGGCAGGCCAAGAGACCCAGTACTTC,-,few,TRBV5-1,TRBJ2-5
CASSKGDTPRTDTQYF,TGTGCCAGCAGCAAAGGGGATACCCCACGGACAGATACGCAGTATTTT,-,-,TRBV12-3/TRBV12-4,TRBJ2-3
CASIPGPSSNQPQHF,TGCGCCAGCATTCCGGGGCCGTCAAGCAATCAGCCCCAGCATTTT,-,-,TRBV23-1,TRBJ1-5
CSARGQGGQETQYF,TGCAGTGCTAGAGGTCAGGGGGGGCAAGAGACCCAGTACTTC,-,many,TRBV20-1,TRBJ2-5
CASSEMGNTGELFF,TGTGCCAGCTCTGAGATGGGGAACACCGGGGAGCTGTTTTTT,-,-,TRBV2,TRBJ2-2
CASIPRPLGVGGETQYF,TGTGCCAGCATCCCCCGGCCCCTAGGGGTGGGAGGGGAGACCCAGTACTTC,TRBD2,-,TRBV6-1,TRBJ2-5
CASSRGLHDTGYTF,TGTGCCAGCAGCCGCGGCCTGCACGACACTGGCTACACCTTC,-,-,TRBV6-5,TRBJ1-2
CSAEGLAGVGTDTQYF,TGCAGTGCTGAGGGACTAGCGGGGGTGGGCACAGATACGCAGTATTTT,TRBD2,-,TRBV20-1,TRBJ2-3
CASSPSGSNYGYTF,TGTGCCAGCTCACCATCGGGGTCTAACTATGGCTACACCTTC,-,few,TRBV18,TRBJ1-2
CASSGRGIGSNQPQHF,TGCGCCAGCAGCGGCAGGGGTATTGGGAGCAATCAGCCCCAGCATTTT,-,-,TRBV5-1,TRBJ1-5
CASSQGGRGSGYTF,TGTGCCAGCAGCCAAGGGGGCAGGGGTAGTGGCTACACCTTC,-,few,TRBV3-1,TRBJ1-2
CSVGRIANNEQYF,TGCAGCGTCGGACGGATTGCAAACAATGAGCAGTACTTC,-,few,TRBV29-1,TRBJ2-5
CSAGLIEETQYF,TGCAGTGCTGGACTAATCGAGGAGACCCAGTACTTC,-,-,TRBV20-1,TRBJ2-5
CSAPRQGRTYEQYF,TGCAGTGCACCGAGACAGGGGAGAACCTACGAGCAGTACTTC,TRBD1,many,TRBV20-1,TRBJ2-7
CASSSTGYGTDTQYF,TGTGCCAGCAGTTCGACAGGGTATGGCACAGATACGCAGTATTTT,TRBD1,many,TRBV27,TRBJ2-3
CASRLAGSRRGTQYF,TGTGCCAGCAGATTAGCCGGGTCCAGACGGGGTACGCAGTATTTT,-,-,TRBV6-5,TRBJ2-3
CSARLAGGREQYF,TGCAGTGCTAGACTTGCGGGAGGACGCGAGCAGTACTTC,TRBD2,few,TRBV20-1,TRBJ2-7
CASSHGQGYEQYF,TGTGCCAGCAGCCACGGACAGGGCTACGAGCAGTACTTC,TRBD1,few,TRBV4-2,TRBJ2-7
CSARRAGIPNEQFF,TGCAGTGCTAGAAGGGCAGGCATACCAAATGAGCAGTTCTTC,-,-,TRBV20-1,TRBJ2-1
CSALEGASTDTQYF,TGCAGTGCCTTGGAGGGGGCTAGCACAGATACGCAGTATTTT,-,few,TRBV20-1,TRBJ2-3
CASSLRGAGDIQYF,TGTGCCAGCAGCTTGCGGGGGGCGGGGGACATTCAGTACTTC,-,-,TRBV5-4,TRBJ2-4
CASSTYQGIGNQPQHF,TGTGCCAGCAGTACATACCAGGGGATCGGCAATCAGCCCCAGCATTTT,-,few,TRBV28,TRBJ1-5
CASSLGPYGETQYF,TGTGCCAGCAGCTTAGGCCCCTATGGAGAGACCCAGTACTTC,-,once,TRBV11-3,TRBJ2-5
CASSIGGAQLSTDTQYF,TGTGCCAGCTCCATTGGTGGGGCACAGCTGAGCACAGATACGCAGTATTTT,-,-,TRBV18,TRBJ2-3
CSARVPGTPPETQYF,TGCAGTGCTAGAGTCCCAGGGACCCCCCCCGAGACCCAGTACTTC,-,-,TRBV20-1,TRBJ2-5
CSARPRGTDNYGYTF,TGCAGTGCTAGACCCCGGGGCACCGATAACTATGGCTACACCTTC,-,-,TRBV20-1,TRBJ1-2
CASSYFGGWNTGELFF,TGTGCCAGCAGTTACTTCGGGGGGTGGAACACCGGGGAGCTGTTTTTT,TRBD2,-,TRBV6-5,TRBJ2-2
CASRDREGQPQHF,TGTGCCAGCAGGGACAGGGAGGGTCAGCCCCAGCATTTT,TRBD1,-,TRBV7-2,TRBJ1-5
CASSFQKGIYEQYF,TGTGCCAGCAGCTTTCAAAAGGGGATCTACGAGCAGTACTTC,-,-,TRBV7-2,TRBJ2-7
CSARDGRQGGIETQYF,TGCAGTGCTAGAGATGGACGGCAGGGAGGCATAGAGACCCAGTACTTC,-,-,TRBV20-1,TRBJ2-5
CASSSPRAGAQETQYF,TGTGCCAGCAGCTCTCCCCGGGCGGGAGCTCAAGAGACCCAGTACTTC,TRBD2,-,TRBV7-2,TRBJ2-5
CASSPPTASYEQYF,TGTGCCAGCAGCCCTCCGACAGCCTCCTACGAGCAGTACTTC,-,many,TRBV7-2,TRBJ2-7
CASTGPLRQGEADTQYF,TGCGCCAGCACCGGCCCTCTTCGACAGGGGGAAGCAGATACGCAGTATTTT,TRBD1,few,TRBV10-1,TRBJ2-3
CASSRTGLDYNEQFF,TGCGCCAGCAGCAGGACAGGGCTTGATTACAATGAGCAGTTCTTC,TRBD1,-,TRBV5-1,TRBJ2-1
CASSFLRSYEQYF,TGTGCCAGCAGTTTCCTCCGGAGCTACGAGCAGTACTTC,-,few,TRBV28,TRBJ2-7
CASSPTSGGFTDTQYF,TGTGCCAGCAGTCCGACTAGCGGGGGGTTCACAGATACGCAGTATTTT,TRBD2,few,TRBV6-1,TRBJ2-3
CASSKREMNTEAFF,TGTGCCAGCAGTAAGAGAGAGATGAACACTGAAGCTTTCTTT,-,-,TRBV27,TRBJ1-1
CASSQGQGVTNEKLFF,TGCGCCAGCAGCCAGGGACAGGGAGTAACTAATGAAAAACTGTTTTTT,TRBD1,-,TRBV5-1,TRBJ1-4
CASSRFGGGRAEQFF,TGTGCCAGCAGCAGGTTCGGAGGGGGCCGGGCTGAGCAGTTCTTC,-,-,TRBV3-1,TRBJ2-1
CSARKGQGFDQPQHF,TGCAGTGCTAGAAAGGGGCAGGGGTTTGATCAGCCCCAGCATTTT,-,once,TRBV20-1,TRBJ1-5
CASTQGLNQPQHF,TGTGCCAGCACACAGGGCCTCAATCAGCCCCAGCATTTT,-,-,TRBV6-6,TRBJ1-5